The TCR beta chain under discussion was sequenced for a study of T cell responses to AZD1222 COVID-19 vaccine. The ends lost 1 base at V and 11 bases at J; junction bases unmatched: 5. CDR3 length: 14 residues. Germline CDR1 is SGHTA and CDR2 is FQGNSA. Assay: immunoSEQ multiplex PCR; the TCRdb copy retains only in-frame clones and omits some. The table has roughly 160,000 clones, 91% seen once. V and J are TRBV7-2 and TRBJ2-7; the match to TRBD2 covers 13 bases. This sequence originates from an adult in good health. This material consisted of peripheral blood, taken on day 0 of AZD1222 vaccination. The CDR3 DNA sequence: TGTGCCAGCAGCTTAGTACTAGCGGGAGGGGATAAGTACTTC. Residues: CASSLVLAGGDKYF.